This T cell receptor beta chain was captured in a study of blood T cell repertoires in COVID-19. From germline, CDR1 is KGHSH and CDR2 LQKENI. Trimming pared 6 bases from V and 0 bases from J, leaving 12 bases between. This CDR3 is built from 15 residues. Data came from immunoSEQ multiplex PCR; TCRdb stores just in-frame clones and leaves some out. Of just over 300,000 clones in the sample, approximately 85% were seen once. Residents of under 25 US areas, aged roughly 18 to 90 years, made up the participants. Participants reported their clinical history, and cohort assignment relied on those reports. The TCR sequence derives from a young man who had recovered from COVID-19. The chain employs TRBV18 and TRBJ1-3; tentative D call: TRBD1 (5 bases). The sequenced sample was PBMCs or T cells enriched from blood (not recorded which). The CDR3 DNA is TGTGCCAGCTCCCCGTGGGGGGGCTCTGGAAACACCATATATTTT. As protein: CASSPWGGSGNTIYF.